This T cell receptor beta chain was captured by sequencing in a study of T cells in Graves' hyperthyroidism and ophthalmopathy. Amplification of TCR beta CDR3 regions was performed using RNA transcripts as template. First-round RT-PCR targeting the TCR CDR3 was performed with the HTBI primer set. TCRdb analysed the multiplex PCR reads with MiXCR anew, one entry per CDR3 protein. The sample yields a few hundred thousand distinct CDR3 sequences, approximately 14% seen once. The hyperthyroidism was newly diagnosed and had lasted under 2 months; the patients were aged 18 to 65. The study based diagnoses on clinical symptoms, serum thyroxine and TRAb, thyroid ultrasound and orbital computed tomography. Around 10 ml of fresh peripheral blood supplied the PBMCs. Study results and limitations: Among clonotypes expanded in thyroid above 0.001, most were also found in blood.

The table lists this clonotype with many counts. The antigen is unknown. One end of the junction does not line up with germline, which may come from a read error. This clonotype was sampled from a woman under 40 with Graves' hyperthyroidism. The sample was blood.

CDR3 loop: CSARGLAGISHEQYF. CDR3 nucleotide sequence: TGCAGTGCTAGGGGACTAGCGGGTATCTCCCACGAGCAGTACTTC. The chain couples TRBV20-1 to TRBJ2-7, with 12 positions matching TRBD2. Germline values: CDR1 DFQATT, CDR2 SNEGSKA (reference sequence). The CDR3 totals 15 residues.